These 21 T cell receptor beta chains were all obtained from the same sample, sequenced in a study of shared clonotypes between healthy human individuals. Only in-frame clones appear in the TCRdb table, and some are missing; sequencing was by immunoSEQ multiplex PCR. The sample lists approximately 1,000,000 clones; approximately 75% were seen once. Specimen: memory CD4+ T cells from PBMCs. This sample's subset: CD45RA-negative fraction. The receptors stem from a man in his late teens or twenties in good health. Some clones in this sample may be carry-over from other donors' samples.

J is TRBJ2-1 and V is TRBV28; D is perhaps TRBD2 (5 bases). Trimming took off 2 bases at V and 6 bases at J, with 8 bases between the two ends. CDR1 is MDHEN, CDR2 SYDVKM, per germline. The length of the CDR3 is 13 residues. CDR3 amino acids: CASSLSAGNEQFF. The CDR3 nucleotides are TGTGCCAGCAGTTTAAGTGCGGGCAATGAGCAGTTCTTC.

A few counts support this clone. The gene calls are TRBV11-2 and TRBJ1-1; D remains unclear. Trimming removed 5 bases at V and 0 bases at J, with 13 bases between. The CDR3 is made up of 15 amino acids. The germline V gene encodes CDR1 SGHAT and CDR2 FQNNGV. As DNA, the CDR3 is TGTGCCAGCAGCCGTAGCCTTCTCATGAACACTGAAGCTTTCTTT. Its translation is CASSRSLLMNTEAFF.

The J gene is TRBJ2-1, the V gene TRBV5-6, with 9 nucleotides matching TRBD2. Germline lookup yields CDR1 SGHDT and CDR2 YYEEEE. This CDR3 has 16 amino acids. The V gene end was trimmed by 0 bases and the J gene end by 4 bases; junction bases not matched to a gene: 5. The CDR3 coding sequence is TGTGCCAGCAGCTTGGTTCTAGCGGGAAGGTACAATGAGCAGTTCTTC. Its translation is CASSLVLAGRYNEQFF.

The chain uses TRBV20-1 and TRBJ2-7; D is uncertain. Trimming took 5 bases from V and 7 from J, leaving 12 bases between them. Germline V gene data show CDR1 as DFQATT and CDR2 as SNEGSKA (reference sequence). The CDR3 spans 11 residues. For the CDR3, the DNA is TGCAGTGCTGCGGCCAATAGGGAGCAGTACTTC. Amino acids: CSAAANREQYF.

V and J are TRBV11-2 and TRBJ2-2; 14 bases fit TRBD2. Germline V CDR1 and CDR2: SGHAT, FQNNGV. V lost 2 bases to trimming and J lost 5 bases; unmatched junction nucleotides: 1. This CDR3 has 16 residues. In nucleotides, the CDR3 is TGTGCCAGCAGCTTAAGACTAGCGGGAGGGACCGGGGAGCTGTTTTTT. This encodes CASSLRLAGGTGELFF.

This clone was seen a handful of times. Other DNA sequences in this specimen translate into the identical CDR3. The CDR3 region has the DNA TGTGCCAGCAGCGTAGACAGAACCCAAGAGACCCAGTACTTC. It encodes CASSVDRTQETQYF. This chain uses TRBV9 with TRBJ2-5; D unresolved. The V and J ends lost 0 bases and 1 base respectively, with 7 bases between them. The CDR3 consists of 14 residues. The germline V gene encodes CDR1 SGDLS and CDR2 YYNGEE. The variable domain in full, with the rest retrieved from reference TRBV9 and TRBJ2-5, is DSGVTQTPKHLITATGQRVTLRCSPRSGDLSVYWYQQSLDQGLQFLIQYYNGEERAKGNILERFSAQQFPDLHSELNLSSLELGDSALYFCASSVDRTQETQYFGPGTRLLVL.

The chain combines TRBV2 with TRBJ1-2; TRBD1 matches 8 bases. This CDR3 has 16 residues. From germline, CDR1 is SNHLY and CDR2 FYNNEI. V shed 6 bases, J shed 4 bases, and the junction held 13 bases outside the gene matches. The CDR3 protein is CASSKGGQGPSYGYTF. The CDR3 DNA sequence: TGTGCCAGCAGCAAGGGAGGACAGGGACCTTCCTATGGCTACACCTTC.

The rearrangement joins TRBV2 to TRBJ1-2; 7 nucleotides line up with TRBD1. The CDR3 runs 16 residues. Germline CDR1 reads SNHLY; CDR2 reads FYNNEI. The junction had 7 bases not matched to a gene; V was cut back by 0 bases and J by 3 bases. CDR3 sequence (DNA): TGTGCCAGCAGTGAAGCGCCCGGGACAGATTACTATGGCTACACCTTC. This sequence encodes CASSEAPGTDYYGYTF.

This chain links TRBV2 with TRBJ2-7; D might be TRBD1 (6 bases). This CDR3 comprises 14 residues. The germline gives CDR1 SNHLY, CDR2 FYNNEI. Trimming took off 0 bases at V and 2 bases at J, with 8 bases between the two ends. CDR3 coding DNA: TGTGCCAGCAGTGAAGCACAGGGAACCTACGAGCAGTACTTC. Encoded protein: CASSEAQGTYEQYF.

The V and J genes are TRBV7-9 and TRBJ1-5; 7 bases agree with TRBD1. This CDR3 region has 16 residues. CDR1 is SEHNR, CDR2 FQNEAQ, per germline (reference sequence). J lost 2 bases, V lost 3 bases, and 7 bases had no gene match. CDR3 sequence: CASSFSGGRGNQPQHF. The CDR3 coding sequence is TGTGCCAGCAGCTTCTCAGGGGGAAGGGGCAATCAGCCCCAGCATTTT.

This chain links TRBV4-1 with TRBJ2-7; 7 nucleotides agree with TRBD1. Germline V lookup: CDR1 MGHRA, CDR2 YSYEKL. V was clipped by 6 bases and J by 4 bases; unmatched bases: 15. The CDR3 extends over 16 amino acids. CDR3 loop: CASRRFVGTAIYEQYF. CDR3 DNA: TGCGCCAGCAGGCGTTTCGTCGGGACAGCGATATACGAGCAGTACTTC.

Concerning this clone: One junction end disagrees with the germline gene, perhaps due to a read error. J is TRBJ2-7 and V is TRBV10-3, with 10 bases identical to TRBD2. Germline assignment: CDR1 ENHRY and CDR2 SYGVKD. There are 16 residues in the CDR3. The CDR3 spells CASSYTASGSSYEQYF. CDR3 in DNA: TGTGCCAGCAGTTACACGGCTAGCGGGAGCTCCTACGAGCAGTACTTC.

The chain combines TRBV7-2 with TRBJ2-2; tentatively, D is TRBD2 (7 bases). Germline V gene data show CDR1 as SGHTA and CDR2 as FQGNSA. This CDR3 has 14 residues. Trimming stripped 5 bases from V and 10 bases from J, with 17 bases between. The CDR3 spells CASSPAGQREELFF. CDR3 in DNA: TGTGCCAGCAGCCCCGCCGGACAGCGGGAGGAGCTGTTTTTT.

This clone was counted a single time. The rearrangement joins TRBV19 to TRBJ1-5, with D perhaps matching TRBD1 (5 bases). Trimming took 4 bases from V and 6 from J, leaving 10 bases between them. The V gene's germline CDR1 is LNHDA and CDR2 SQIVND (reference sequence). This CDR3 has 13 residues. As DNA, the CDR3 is TGTGCCAGTAGTACCGGGGGAAGTCAGCCCCAGCATTTT. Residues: CASSTGGSQPQHF. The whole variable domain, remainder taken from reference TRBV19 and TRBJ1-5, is DGGITQSPKYLFRKEGQNVTLSCEQNLNHDAMYWYRQDPGQGLRLIYYSQIVNDFQKGDIAEGYSVSREKKESFPLTVTSAQKNPTAFYLCASSTGGSQPQHFGDGTRLSIL.

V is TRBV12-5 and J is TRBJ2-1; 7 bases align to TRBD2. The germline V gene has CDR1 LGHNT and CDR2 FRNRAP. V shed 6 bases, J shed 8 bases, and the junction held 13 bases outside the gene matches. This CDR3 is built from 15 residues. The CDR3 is CASGPPSGPGDEQFF. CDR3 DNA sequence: TGTGCTAGTGGCCCTCCTAGCGGTCCCGGGGATGAGCAGTTCTTC.

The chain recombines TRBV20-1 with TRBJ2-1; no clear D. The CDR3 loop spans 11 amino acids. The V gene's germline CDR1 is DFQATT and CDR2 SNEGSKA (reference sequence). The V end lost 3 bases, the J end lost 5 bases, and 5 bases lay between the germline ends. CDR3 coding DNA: TGCAGTGCTAGCGCGCACAATGAGCAGTTCTTC. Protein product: CSASAHNEQFF.

The CDR3 region has the DNA TGCGCCAGCAGCCCCGGGGGTGCGGGAGGGGCCCAAGAGACCCAGTACTTC. It translates to CASSPGGAGGAQETQYF. This chain connects TRBV5-1 to TRBJ2-5; TRBD2 agrees at 9 bases. The CDR3 runs 17 residues. Trimming took 4 bases from V and 1 from J; bases not matched to a gene: 11. The germline gives CDR1 SGHRS, CDR2 YFSETQ.

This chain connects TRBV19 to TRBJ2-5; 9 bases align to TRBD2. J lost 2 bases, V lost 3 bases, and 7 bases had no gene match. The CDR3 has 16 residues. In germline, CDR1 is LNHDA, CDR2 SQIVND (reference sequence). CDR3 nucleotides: TGTGCCAGTAGTATCGGCCTAGCGGGGACACAAGAGACCCAGTACTTC. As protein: CASSIGLAGTQETQYF.

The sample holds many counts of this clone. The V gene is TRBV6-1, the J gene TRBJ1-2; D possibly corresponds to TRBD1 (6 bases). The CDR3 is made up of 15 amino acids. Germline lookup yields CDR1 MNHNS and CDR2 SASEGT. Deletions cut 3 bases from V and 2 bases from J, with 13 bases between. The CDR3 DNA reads TGTGCCAGCAGTGACAGCTTTCAGGGGAACTATGGCTACACCTTC. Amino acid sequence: CASSDSFQGNYGYTF.

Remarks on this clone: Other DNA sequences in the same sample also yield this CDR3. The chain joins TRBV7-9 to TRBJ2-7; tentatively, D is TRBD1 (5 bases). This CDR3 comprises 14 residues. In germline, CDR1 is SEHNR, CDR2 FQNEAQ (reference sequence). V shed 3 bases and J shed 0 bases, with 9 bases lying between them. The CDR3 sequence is CASSLGQSSYEQYF. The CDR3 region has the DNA TGTGCCAGCAGCTTGGGGCAGAGCTCCTACGAGCAGTACTTC.

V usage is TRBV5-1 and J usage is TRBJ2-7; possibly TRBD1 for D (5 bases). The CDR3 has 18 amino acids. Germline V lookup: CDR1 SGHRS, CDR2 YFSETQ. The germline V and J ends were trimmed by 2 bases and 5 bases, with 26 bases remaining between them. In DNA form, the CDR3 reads TGCGCCAGCAGCTTTGCGGTAGGGCTGGGGCCCAGGGATCACGAGCAGTACTTC. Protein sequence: CASSFAVGLGPRDHEQYF. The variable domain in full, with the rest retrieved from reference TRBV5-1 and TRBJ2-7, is KAGVTQTPRYLIKTRGQQVTLSCSPISGHRSVSWYQQTPGQGLQFLFEYFSETQRNKGNFPGRFSGRQFSNSRSEMNVSTLELGDSALYLCASSFAVGLGPRDHEQYFGPGTRLTVT.